The entry below gives a single T cell receptor (beta chain) sequence along with its context. The assay was immunoSEQ multiplex PCR, and TCRdb's table has in-frame clones only and misses some. Among some 7,000 clones, roughly three quarters were seen once, and the ten largest hold approximately 6%. This entry comes from a study of immune cell composition in non-small cell lung cancer. Normal lung was taken at the farthest possible site, at least 3 cm from tumour. DNA was extracted from unsorted cell suspensions stored frozen. V was clipped by 5 bases and J by 7 bases; unmatched bases: 9. CDR3 length: 17 amino acids. Germline CDR1 reads LNHDA; CDR2 reads SQIVND (reference sequence).

This TCR came from a human donor with non-small cell lung cancer. The V call is TRBV19, the J call TRBJ2-1, with 15 bases lining up with TRBD2. Material for sequencing was non-adjacent lung tissue. CDR3 loop: CASSARGLAGGLNEQFF. The DNA for the CDR3 is TGTGCCAGTAGTGCCCGGGGACTAGCGGGGGGCCTTAATGAGCAGTTCTTC.